The 13 T cell receptor beta chains below come from one sample, sequenced in a study of radiotherapy plus CTLA-4 blockade in lung cancer. Data came from immunoSEQ multiplex PCR; TCRdb stores just in-frame clones and leaves some out. The repertoire holds 60,000 or so clones, with 77% as singletons. The specimen was peripheral blood, collected from a patient treated with radiotherapy plus ipilimumab. The receptors were gathered from a human donor with non-small cell lung cancer who had a partial response to radiotherapy plus ipilimumab.

V gene TRBV19 combines with J gene TRBJ1-1; 8 bases are a match to TRBD1. The CDR3 has 15 residues. The ends lost 5 bases at V and 8 bases at J; junction bases unmatched: 13. Germline CDR1 reads LNHDA; CDR2 reads SQIVND (reference sequence). The chain's CDR3 is CASSSATGASSEAFF. In DNA, the CDR3 is TGTGCCAGTAGTTCCGCGACAGGGGCCTCATCGGAAGCTTTCTTT.

This clone was found a few times. The genes are TRBV14 and TRBJ2-5; 10 bases are shared with TRBD1. The ends lost 4 bases at V and 4 bases at J; junction bases unmatched: 3. Germline V gene data show CDR1 as SGHDN and CDR2 as FVKESK. The CDR3 consists of 14 residues. The CDR3 here is CASSPGTGVETQYF. CDR3 in DNA: TGTGCCAGCAGCCCCGGGACAGGGGTAGAGACCCAGTACTTC.

The chain couples TRBV5-1 to TRBJ1-6; 10 bases line up with TRBD1. The CDR3 is made up of 20 amino acids. After removal of 0 bases from V and 7 bases from J, the junction contained 16 bases not matched to a gene. CDR1 is SGHRS, CDR2 YFSETQ, per germline. The CDR3 nucleotides read TGCGCCAGCAGCTTGGGCCTCGGGACAGGGGCCCTAGAAATGAATTCACCCCTCCACTTT. It yields the protein CASSLGLGTGALEMNSPLHF. Drawing the rest from reference TRBV5-1 and TRBJ1-6, the complete variable domain is KAGVTQTPRYLIKTRGQQVTLSCSPISGHRSVSWYQQTPGQGLQFLFEYFSETQRNKGNFPGRFSGRQFSNSRSEMNVSTLELGDSALYLCASSLGLGTGALEMNSPLHFGNGTRLTVT.

The rearrangement links TRBV7-9 to TRBJ1-1; D is possibly TRBD1 (6 bases). Trimming cost V 0 bases and J 1 base, with 15 bases left between them. The germline V gene has CDR1 SEHNR and CDR2 FQNEAQ (reference sequence). CDR3 length: 17 amino acids. The CDR3 bases are TGTGCCAGCAGCTTAGCGGCTACAGGGACCGGGAACACTGAAGCTTTCTTT. Translation gives CASSLAATGTGNTEAFF.

The chain uses TRBV4-3 and TRBJ2-5; a possible D gene is TRBD1 (5 bases). Trimming took 0 bases from V and 5 from J, leaving 10 bases between them. CDR1 and CDR2 (germline): LGHNA, YSLEER. The CDR3 is 14 amino acids. The CDR3 spells CASSQDSGSETQYF. CDR3 in DNA: TGCGCCAGCAGCCAAGATTCAGGGTCCGAGACCCAGTACTTC.

This rearrangement joins TRBV7-9 to TRBJ2-3, with 8 bases aligning to TRBD2. Per the germline V gene, CDR1 is SEHNR and CDR2 is FQNEAQ (reference sequence). After removal of 4 bases from V and 4 bases from J, the junction contained 10 bases not matched to a gene. The CDR3 totals 16 residues. For the CDR3, the DNA is TGTGCCAGCAGCTCCCCGGGTAGCGGGGACGCAGATACGCAGTATTTT. This encodes CASSSPGSGDADTQYF.

The chain is built from TRBV28 and TRBJ2-2; 7 nucleotides align to TRBD2. The V segment lost 6 bases and the J segment 2 bases; nucleotides outside the gene matches: 9. There are 16 residues in the CDR3. Germline V CDR1 and CDR2: MDHEN, SYDVKM. CDR3 protein: CASSLPSGANTGELFF. The CDR3 nucleotides read TGTGCCAGCAGCCTCCCCAGCGGGGCCAACACCGGGGAGCTGTTTTTT. The full variable domain, completed using reference TRBV28 and TRBJ2-2, is DVKVTQSSRYLVKRTGEKVFLECVQDMDHENMFWYRQDPGLGLRLIYFSYDVKMKEKGDIPEGYSVSREKKERFSLILESASTNQTSMYLCASSLPSGANTGELFFGEGSRLTVL.

This chain connects TRBV9 to TRBJ1-2, with D hard to call. CDR1 is SGDLS and CDR2 is YYNGEE in the germline V gene. The ends were cut back, 3 bases at V and 6 bases at J, with 12 bases in the middle. This CDR3 spans 13 amino acids. The CDR3 region has the DNA TGTGCCAGCAGCGCCGCGGGGTTGGATGGCTACACCTTC. It is translated as CASSAAGLDGYTF.

This clone was recorded only once. The rearrangement uses TRBV5-4 and TRBJ1-2, with a possible D match to TRBD1 (6 bases). V was clipped by 4 bases and J by 4 bases, with 14 bases between them. Germline V gives CDR1 SGHNT, CDR2 YYREEE (reference sequence). The length of the CDR3 is 14 residues. CDR3 protein: CASSPGQNFYGYTF. The CDR3 coding sequence is TGTGCCAGCAGCCCCGGACAGAACTTCTATGGCTACACCTTC.

DNA for the CDR3: TGTGCCAGCAGCGGACAGGGAGGAAACACCATATATTTT. Translating it yields CASSGQGGNTIYF. The chain combines TRBV27 with TRBJ1-3; 8 positions agree with TRBD1. The germline V gene has CDR1 MNHEY and CDR2 SMNVEV (reference sequence). The V segment lost 6 bases and the J segment 4 bases; nucleotides outside the gene matches: 2. The CDR3 is 13 amino acids.

This clone has only a few counts. This chain joins TRBV11-1 and TRBJ2-5; TRBD1 aligns across 8 bases. CDR3 length: 16 amino acids. The germline gives CDR1 SGHAT, CDR2 FQDESV (reference sequence). Trimming took 2 bases from V and 2 from J; bases not matched to a gene: 7. The CDR3 DNA is TGTGCCAGCAGCTTAAGACGGAGACAGGGGCAAGAGACCCAGTACTTC. Amino acids: CASSLRRRQGQETQYF.

This clone has just a few counts. J is TRBJ2-7 and V is TRBV9; TRBD2 aligns across 7 bases. V was clipped by 3 bases and J by 1 base; unmatched bases: 13. Germline CDR1 reads SGDLS; CDR2 reads YYNGEE. The CDR3 is 17 amino acids. This CDR3 is CASSAPSGGDLSYEQYF. Written as DNA, the CDR3 is TGTGCCAGCAGCGCGCCCTCTGGGGGGGATCTATCCTACGAGCAGTACTTC.

This clone has more than one count but fewer than ten. The chain carries TRBV9 and TRBJ2-1; 11 positions agree with TRBD2. CDR3 length equals 16 residues. Germline V lookup: CDR1 SGDLS, CDR2 YYNGEE. The ends lost 3 bases at V and 4 bases at J; junction bases unmatched: 6. The CDR3 protein is CASSARLAGPYNEQFF. CDR3 nucleotide sequence: TGTGCCAGCAGCGCCCGACTAGCGGGGCCATACAATGAGCAGTTCTTC. Drawing the rest from reference TRBV9 and TRBJ2-1, the complete variable domain is DSGVTQTPKHLITATGQRVTLRCSPRSGDLSVYWYQQSLDQGLQFLIQYYNGEERAKGNILERFSAQQFPDLHSELNLSSLELGDSALYFCASSARLAGPYNEQFFGPGTRLTVL.